This TCR beta chain was sequenced in a study of blood T cell repertoires in COVID-19. The V and J ends lost 0 bases and 3 bases, in that order; junction bases with no gene match: 2. CDR1 SGHRS and CDR2 YFSETQ come from the germline V gene. The CDR3 totals 14 residues. Measured with immunoSEQ multiplex PCR; TCRdb has only the in-frame clones, and not every one. The table lists over 95,000 clones, approximately 84% of them singletons. Material: peripheral blood. This TCR derives from a woman aged 60-70 years with acute or convalescent COVID-19. The rearrangement uses TRBV5-1 and TRBJ2-7, with 8 bases fitting TRBD1. In nucleotides, the CDR3 is TGCGCCAGCAGCTTGGAGGGACAGGACTACGAGCAGTACTTC. Translation gives CASSLEGQDYEQYF.